These T cell receptor beta chains were read from a single sample in a study of T-cell memory formation after mild COVID-19. TCRdb reprocessed the 5' RACE reads with MiXCR, giving one entry per CDR3 protein. Of fewer than 350,000 distinct CDR3 sequences in the sample, approximately 15% were seen once. Sequencing was performed on PBMCs or a T cell subset sorted from them (not recorded which). The receptors were sampled from a man between 18 and 35 years old who had mild COVID-19 (a few samples of this study predate the infection). Cell type and time point are not known. CDR3s leave out the opening cysteine and the closing phenylalanine or tryptophan. D genes are given only for firm matches.

V: TRBV6-2/TRBV6-3
J: TRBJ1-1
D: .
CDR3: ASSYGAAEAF

V: TRBV5-1
J: TRBJ2-3
D: .
CDR3: ASSSGGGGPSTDTQY

V: TRBV20-1
J: TRBJ2-2
D: TRBD2
CDR3: SASRGENTGELF

V: TRBV29-1
J: TRBJ1-4
D: .
CDR3: SAGPEGEKLF

V: TRBV4-1
J: TRBJ1-1
D: TRBD1
CDR3: ASSQRGQDTEAF

V: TRBV12-3/TRBV12-4
J: TRBJ2-4
D: .
CDR3: ASSLGAVNIQY

V: TRBV20-1
J: TRBJ1-1
D: .
CDR3: SAREGFTEAF

V: TRBV2
J: TRBJ2-4
D: TRBD1
CDR3: ASSGQALAKNIQY

V: TRBV3-1
J: TRBJ1-1
D: .
CDR3: ASSQPDPNPEAF

V: TRBV7-2
J: TRBJ1-5
D: .
CDR3: ASSLERSNQPQH

V: TRBV28
J: TRBJ2-4
D: .
CDR3: ATSLAKNIQY

V: TRBV2
J: TRBJ2-7
D: .
CDR3: ASRWTVAYEQY

V: TRBV7-2
J: TRBJ2-3
D: .
CDR3: ASSQDRLDTQY

V: TRBV7-8
J: TRBJ1-1
D: .
CDR3: ASSLRGRTEAF

V: TRBV4-1
J: TRBJ1-4
D: .
CDR3: ASSPEEGSNEKLF

V: TRBV20-1
J: TRBJ1-6
D: .
CDR3: SGGPPYSPLH

V: TRBV2
J: TRBJ2-2
D: TRBD2
CDR3: ASTLGLADTGELF

V: TRBV7-2
J: TRBJ1-6
D: .
CDR3: ASSSVPAGSGDSPLH

V: TRBV9
J: TRBJ2-1
D: TRBD1
CDR3: ASSVWTGYNEQF

V: TRBV12-3/TRBV12-4
J: TRBJ1-2
D: .
CDR3: ASSPPWDTMDGYT

V: TRBV19
J: TRBJ1-2
D: .
CDR3: ASSASGEANYGYT

V: TRBV12-3/TRBV12-4
J: TRBJ2-1
D: TRBD2
CDR3: ASSRTSGLYNEQF

V: TRBV5-1
J: TRBJ2-2
D: .
CDR3: ATNSGLLNTGELF

V: TRBV7-3
J: TRBJ2-1
D: TRBD2
CDR3: ASSKLAGEQF

V: TRBV11-2
J: TRBJ2-5
D: .
CDR3: ASSSKTAGPQETQY

V: TRBV12-3/TRBV12-4
J: TRBJ1-5
D: TRBD1
CDR3: ASSTGAYSQPQH

V: TRBV5-4
J: TRBJ2-6
D: .
CDR3: ASREGLGANVLT

V: TRBV4-3
J: TRBJ1-4
D: TRBD1
CDR3: ASSHGTGELGATNEKLF

V: TRBV4-1
J: TRBJ2-3
D: TRBD2
CDR3: ASSQDLMGLAGPTQY

V: TRBV4-3
J: TRBJ2-7
D: TRBD1
CDR3: ASSQLQGVPYEQY

V: TRBV4-1
J: TRBJ2-2
D: .
CDR3: ASSPTGHPTGELF

V: TRBV4-3
J: TRBJ1-1
D: .
CDR3: ASSVGNDGAF

V: TRBV5-6
J: TRBJ2-7
D: .
CDR3: ASSGNYEQY